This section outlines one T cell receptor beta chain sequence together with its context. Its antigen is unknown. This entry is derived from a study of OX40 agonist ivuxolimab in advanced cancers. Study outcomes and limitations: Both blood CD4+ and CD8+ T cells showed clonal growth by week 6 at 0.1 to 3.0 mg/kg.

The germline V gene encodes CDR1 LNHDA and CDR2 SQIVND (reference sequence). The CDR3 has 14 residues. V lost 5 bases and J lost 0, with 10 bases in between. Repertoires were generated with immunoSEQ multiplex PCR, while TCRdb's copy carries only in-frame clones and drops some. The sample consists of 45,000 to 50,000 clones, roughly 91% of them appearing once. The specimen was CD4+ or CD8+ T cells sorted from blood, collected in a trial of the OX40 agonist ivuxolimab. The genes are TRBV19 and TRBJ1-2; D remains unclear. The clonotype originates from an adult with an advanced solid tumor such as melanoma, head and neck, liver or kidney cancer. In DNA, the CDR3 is TGTGCCAGTAGTGGGCCTACCTCTAACTATGGCTACACCTTC. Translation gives CASSGPTSNYGYTF.